This T cell receptor beta chain was sequenced for a study of blood T cells in healthy people across ages. Study observations and caveats: TCR beta diversity, measured per million T cells, fell in a roughly linear way with age. Percentage of naive T cells showed a strong correlation with TCR beta diversity.

The authors ran a second PCR of roughly 6 to 12 cycles using a sample-barcoded 5' primer and a J-beta primer mix. TCRdb re-derived calls from the 5' RACE reads in MiXCR, one entry per CDR3 protein. The data contain 800,000 to 950,000 distinct CDR3 sequences, roughly 35% of them singletons. The trim removed 6 bases at V and 13 bases at J, leaving 12 bases unmatched. The germline CDR1 and CDR2 sequences are SGHTA and FQGNSA. The CDR3 has 14 residues. This clonotype was counted a single time. The antigen is undetermined. Just one base apart from a much larger clone, this may be a read error. Every sample gave at least 5 micrograms of total RNA when it was extracted.

The V and J genes are TRBV7-2 and TRBJ2-1; 10 bases align to TRBD1. This receptor was obtained from a young man in good health. The sample comprised blood. CDR3 amino acids: CASSPGTGDETQFF. The CDR3, as DNA: TGTGCCAGCAGTCCCGGGACAGGGGACGAGACCCAGTTCTTC.